Below, 29 T cell receptor beta chains from the same sample are listed, as sequenced in a study of Ad26.COV2.S vaccination and SARS-CoV-2 variants. The table came from immunoSEQ multiplex PCR; TCRdb's copy has only in-frame clones and leaves some out. Of about half a million clones listed, 80% to 90% are singletons. Documented treatment: 15 to 20 received Ad26.COV2.S at low or high dose, single or two shots; 5 received placebo; per-sample allocation not given. Day 63 after the first injection of vaccine or placebo was the sampling time. The sequenced sample was peripheral blood, obtained in a trial of Ad26.COV2.S vaccine versus placebo. The source of these receptors is a person aged 18-65 years who received the Ad26.COV2.S COVID-19 vaccine or a placebo.

This chain links TRBV7-9 with TRBJ1-2, with D possibly matching TRBD1 (6 bases). The CDR3 extends over 13 amino acids. Germline V gene sequence: CDR1 SEHNR, CDR2 FQNEAQ (reference sequence). Trimming left V 4 bases short and J 8 bases short, with 14 bases between. The CDR3 spells CASSSLGGGGYTF. For the CDR3, the DNA is TGTGCCAGCAGCTCCCTCGGGGGGGGCGGCTACACCTTC.

The chain is built from TRBV6-5 and TRBJ2-7; 8 bases are a match to TRBD1. V gave up 6 bases and J gave up 4 bases; unmatched junction bases: 2. This CDR3 contains 12 residues. CDR1 MNHEY and CDR2 SVGAGI come from the germline V gene. DNA for the CDR3: TGTGCCAGCAGGGACAGGGCTTACGAGCAGTACTTC. Translated, it gives CASRDRAYEQYF.

This clone showed up just a few times. This chain connects TRBV6-6 to TRBJ2-7; TRBD2 matches at 8 bases. In germline, CDR1 is MNHNY, CDR2 SVGAGI (reference sequence). This CDR3 region has 15 residues. Trimming at V came to 6 bases and at J to 0 bases, leaving 7 bases not matched to a gene. CDR3 in amino acids: CASSPSGTSSYEQYF. CDR3 sequence (DNA): TGTGCCAGCAGCCCCTCTGGGACTAGCTCCTACGAGCAGTACTTC.

The gene calls are TRBV7-9 and TRBJ1-5, with D unclear. Germline CDR1 and CDR2: SEHNR and FQNEAQ (reference sequence). The CDR3 consists of 13 residues. V gave up 3 bases and J gave up 0 bases, with 3 bases separating them. Here the CDR3 reads CASSFGSNQPQHF. Written as DNA, the CDR3 is TGTGCCAGCAGCTTTGGTAGCAATCAGCCCCAGCATTTT.

With regard to this clone: This sample includes further DNA sequences coding for the same CDR3. V usage is TRBV7-3 and J usage is TRBJ2-3; D unclear. V was trimmed by 5 bases and J by 5 bases, leaving 8 bases between them. CDR1 and CDR2 (germline): SGHTA, FQGTGA. This CDR3 is 12 amino acids long. The CDR3 loop reads CASSRPGDTQYF. CDR3 coding DNA: TGTGCCAGCAGCCGTCCGGGAGATACGCAGTATTTT.

CDR3: CAIGGGGFYEQYF. CDR3 nucleotides: TGTGCCATCGGAGGAGGAGGGTTCTACGAGCAGTACTTC. V and J are TRBV10-3 and TRBJ2-7; TRBD2 is a possible D gene (6 bases). Looked up from germline, CDR1 is ENHRY and CDR2 is SYGVKD. Between the trimmed V and J ends, which lost 8 bases and 3 bases, there was a span of 14 bases. This CDR3 is 13 amino acids long.

The chain uses TRBV3-1 (or the pseudogene TRBV3-2) and TRBJ1-2, with a weak D call TRBD1 (5 bases). This CDR3 has 14 residues. Trimming took 4 bases from V and 6 from J, leaving 15 bases between them. The germline V gene encodes CDR1 LGHDT and CDR2 YNNKEL (reference sequence). In DNA, the CDR3 is TGTGCCAGCAGCCCCCAGGGAGGGGTCGATGGCTACACCTTC. It translates to CASSPQGGVDGYTF.

The rearrangement links TRBV6-5 to TRBJ1-2; 8 bases fit TRBD1. Trimming cost V 7 bases and J 8 bases; bases outside gene matches: 6. CDR1 and CDR2 from the germline V gene are MNHEY and SVGAGI. This CDR3 has 12 residues. CDR3: CASIDRGGGYTF. Here the CDR3 DNA reads TGTGCCAGCATCGACAGGGGTGGGGGCTACACCTTC.

The chain links TRBV7-9 to TRBJ1-1; 11 nucleotides agree with TRBD1. Unmatched junction bases numbered 2, after V lost 5 bases and J lost 0 bases. Per the germline V gene, CDR1 is SEHNR and CDR2 is FQNEAQ (reference sequence). This CDR3 spans 15 amino acids. In DNA, the CDR3 is TGTGCCAGCAGCCCGGACAGGGGGCTGAACACTGAAGCTTTCTTT. Protein product: CASSPDRGLNTEAFF.

J is TRBJ2-3 and V is TRBV10-3, with D uncertain. CDR1 and CDR2 from the germline V gene are ENHRY and SYGVKD. V lost 0 bases and J 6 bases, leaving 10 bases between the germline ends. This CDR3 comprises 14 residues. CDR3 in amino acids: CAISESHSADTQYF. In DNA form, the CDR3 reads TGTGCCATCAGTGAGTCGCACAGTGCCGATACGCAGTATTTT.

V usage is TRBV3-1 (or the pseudogene TRBV3-2) and J usage is TRBJ2-7, with D perhaps TRBD2 (5 bases). Deletions cut 5 bases from V and 4 bases from J, with 6 bases between. Germline V lookup: CDR1 LGHDT, CDR2 YNNKEL (reference sequence). This CDR3 comprises 11 residues. CDR3: CASSSGYEQYF. The CDR3 nucleotides read TGTGCCAGCAGCAGCGGATACGAGCAGTACTTC.

V is TRBV7-2 and J is TRBJ2-7; 13 nucleotides agree with TRBD2. CDR1 SGHTA and CDR2 FQGNSA come from the germline V gene. This CDR3 contains 15 residues. Unmatched junction bases numbered 5, after V lost 3 bases and J lost 6 bases. Here the CDR3 reads CASSFGLAGEGEQYF. CDR3 nucleotide sequence: TGTGCCAGCAGCTTCGGACTAGCGGGAGAGGGCGAGCAGTACTTC.

The rearrangement joins TRBV20-1 to TRBJ2-7; D is perhaps TRBD1 (6 bases). The CDR3 extends over 11 amino acids. Germline CDR1 is DFQATT and CDR2 is SNEGSKA (reference sequence). V gave up 6 bases and J gave up 4 bases, with 10 bases separating them. The CDR3 here is CSAKDRYEQYF. CDR3 nucleotide sequence: TGCAGTGCCAAGGACAGATACGAGCAGTACTTC.

As regards this clone: Other DNA sequences of this sample code for an identical CDR3. The chain has TRBV28 and TRBJ1-2; no reliable D call. The germline gives CDR1 MDHEN, CDR2 SYDVKM. V was shortened by 8 bases and J by 4 bases, with 8 bases between the two germline ends. The CDR3 is made up of 11 amino acids. The CDR3 coding sequence is TGTGCCAGCTCTCCAACCTATGGCTACACCTTC. Translating it yields CASSPTYGYTF.

The chain combines TRBV6-5 with TRBJ2-7, with a possible D match to TRBD1 (6 bases). V was pared by 9 bases and J by 4 bases, with 19 bases between. The CDR3 consists of 14 residues. Germline V gene sequence: CDR1 MNHEY, CDR2 SVGAGI. Written as DNA, the CDR3 is TGTGCCAGTGATCGACCCTCCAGGGGATACGAGCAGTACTTC. Translated: CASDRPSRGYEQYF.

The gene calls are TRBV7-8 and TRBJ2-2; perhaps TRBD2 as D (6 bases). This CDR3 is 17 amino acids long. V was clipped by 3 bases and J by 4 bases, with 18 bases between them. In germline, CDR1 is SGHVS, CDR2 FQNEAQ. CDR3 in DNA: TGTGCCAGCAGCTTCGCCCGGACGGGACTTAGCACCGGGGAGCTGTTTTTT. It yields the protein CASSFARTGLSTGELFF.

This clone was counted between two and nine times. The chain is built from TRBV6-5 and TRBJ1-6; 7 nucleotides align to TRBD1. Trimming took 1 base from V and 6 from J; bases not matched to a gene: 6. The CDR3 is 16 residues long. CDR1 MNHEY and CDR2 SVGAGI come from the germline V gene. DNA of the CDR3: TGTGCCAGCAGTTACTGGACAGGCAATCCTAATTCACCCCTCCACTTT. The encoded protein is CASSYWTGNPNSPLHF.

The count of this clone is one. The chain uses TRBV10-2 and TRBJ2-7; 8 bases are shared with TRBD1. The V segment lost 4 bases and the J segment 1 base; nucleotides outside the gene matches: 18. This CDR3 has 19 amino acids. Germline V gives CDR1 WSHSY, CDR2 SAAADI. The CDR3 DNA is TGCGCCAGCAGTGGGGGTCTGAGCGGACAGGGTCGCAAGTCCTACGAGCAGTACTTC. It encodes CASSGGLSGQGRKSYEQYF.

Notes on this clone: This same CDR3 is encoded by further DNA sequences in the sample. Written as DNA, the CDR3 is TGTGCCAGCAGTTTAGGAGGTGAGCAGTACTTC. This gives the protein CASSLGGEQYF. The V and J genes are TRBV27 and TRBJ2-7, with D possibly being TRBD2 (5 bases). Germline lookup yields CDR1 MNHEY and CDR2 SMNVEV (reference sequence). Trimming cost V 2 bases and J 7 bases, with 6 bases left between them. The length of the CDR3 is 11 residues.

CDR3 DNA sequence: TGTGCCAGCAGTTCAGTACCAACTAATGAAAAACTGTTTTTT. It is translated as CASSSVPTNEKLFF. The rearrangement joins TRBV28 to TRBJ1-4; D gene ambiguous. Trimming removed 4 bases from V and 0 bases from J, with 6 bases in between. The germline V gene has CDR1 MDHEN and CDR2 SYDVKM. The CDR3 consists of 14 residues.

The sample holds one count of this clone. The rearrangement uses TRBV4-3 and TRBJ2-7; TRBD1 is a possible D gene (6 bases). This CDR3 is 15 amino acids long. Deletions cut 1 base from V and 6 bases from J, with 16 bases between. CDR1 and CDR2 (germline): LGHNA, YSLEER. The CDR3 sequence is CASSQVARPGVEQYF. In DNA form, the CDR3 reads TGCGCCAGCAGCCAAGTGGCCAGACCAGGGGTCGAGCAGTACTTC.

A single count supports this clone. The rearrangement joins TRBV24-1 to TRBJ1-4, with 8 bases aligning to TRBD1. CDR3 length equals 15 residues. J gave up 7 bases and V 3 bases, and 6 bases lay outside the gene matches. Germline lookup yields CDR1 KGHDR and CDR2 SFDVKD. In nucleotides, the CDR3 is TGTGCCACCAGTGATCGCGGACAGGGTGGTGAAAAACTGTTTTTT. Its protein is CATSDRGQGGEKLFF.

J is TRBJ2-7 and V is TRBV7-9; 10 nucleotides agree with TRBD1. Germline assignment: CDR1 SEHNR and CDR2 FQNEAQ (reference sequence). V shed 5 bases and J 3 bases; nucleotides not matched to a gene: 7. This CDR3 spans 15 amino acids. CDR3 nucleotides: TGTGCCAGCAGCACTCGACAGGGGGCAGGCTACGAGCAGTACTTC. Its translation: CASSTRQGAGYEQYF.

The chain uses TRBV9 and TRBJ2-7; D is unresolved. Between the trimmed V and J ends, which lost 3 bases and 4 bases, there was a span of 14 bases. The CDR3 is 14 residues long. From germline, CDR1 is SGDLS and CDR2 YYNGEE. In nucleotides, the CDR3 is TGTGCCAGCAGCGCCGGGTTCGGCGTTTACGAGCAGTACTTC. This encodes CASSAGFGVYEQYF.

This sequence joins TRBV2 and TRBJ2-3, with D unresolved. Germline V gene lookup returns CDR1 SNHLY and CDR2 FYNNEI. The CDR3 sequence is 12 residues long. The V end was cut by 8 bases, the J end by 1 base, with 7 bases between. The CDR3 sequence is CASAPGTDTQYF. The CDR3 bases are TGTGCCAGCGCACCGGGCACAGATACGCAGTATTTT.

This clone was seen a handful of times. DNA for the CDR3: TGTGCCTGGAGAGGCCCAAGTCCCACCGGGGAGCTGTTTTTT. Its translation is CAWRGPSPTGELFF. The genes are TRBV30 and TRBJ2-2; D ambiguous. The V gene lost 3 bases and the J gene lost 4 bases, with 12 bases spanning the gap. Germline CDR1 reads GTSNPN; CDR2 reads SVGIG (reference sequence). The CDR3 is 14 amino acids.

The V and J genes are TRBV2 and TRBJ1-4; 8 bases map to TRBD1. Looked up from germline, CDR1 is SNHLY and CDR2 is FYNNEI. V shed 2 bases, J shed 8 bases, and the junction held 10 bases outside the gene matches. The CDR3 is 16 residues long. CDR3 DNA sequence: TGTGCCAGCAGTGAATCCCAAGGACAGGGTCGCGAAAAACTGTTTTTT. It yields the protein CASSESQGQGREKLFF.

This clone has a handful of counts. V gene TRBV7-9 combines with J gene TRBJ1-1; D may be TRBD1 (5 bases). CDR3 length: 14 amino acids. Trimming shortened V by 8 bases and J by 0 bases, and 13 bases separated the two germline ends. CDR1 is SEHNR, CDR2 FQNEAQ, per germline (reference sequence). This CDR3 reads CASSGGTVNTEAFF. The CDR3 nucleotides read TGTGCCAGCTCCGGTGGGACTGTGAACACTGAAGCTTTCTTT.

The chain employs TRBV18 and TRBJ2-1; D uncertain. Looked up from germline, CDR1 is KGHSH and CDR2 is LQKENI. The CDR3 loop spans 13 amino acids. Trimming removed 4 bases from V and 5 bases from J, with 9 bases in between. The CDR3 here is CASSLLENNEQFF. As DNA, the CDR3 is TGTGCCAGCTCACTATTAGAAAACAATGAGCAGTTCTTC.